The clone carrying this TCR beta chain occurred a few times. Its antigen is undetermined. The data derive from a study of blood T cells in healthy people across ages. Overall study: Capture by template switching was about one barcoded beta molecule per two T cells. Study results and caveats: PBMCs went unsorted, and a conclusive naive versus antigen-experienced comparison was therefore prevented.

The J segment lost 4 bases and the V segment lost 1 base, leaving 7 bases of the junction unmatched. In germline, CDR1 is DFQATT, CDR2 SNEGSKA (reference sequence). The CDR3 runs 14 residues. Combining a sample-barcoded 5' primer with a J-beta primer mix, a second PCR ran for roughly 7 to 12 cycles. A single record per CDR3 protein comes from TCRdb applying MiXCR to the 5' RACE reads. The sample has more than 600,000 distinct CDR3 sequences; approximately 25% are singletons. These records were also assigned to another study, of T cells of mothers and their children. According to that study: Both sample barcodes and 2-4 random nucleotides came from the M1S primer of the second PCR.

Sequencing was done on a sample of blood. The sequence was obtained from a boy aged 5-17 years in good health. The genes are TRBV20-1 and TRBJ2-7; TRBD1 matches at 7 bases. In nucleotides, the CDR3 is TGCAGTGCTAGAGCGGCAGGGGGTTTGTACGAGCAGTACTTC. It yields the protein CSARAAGGLYEQYF.